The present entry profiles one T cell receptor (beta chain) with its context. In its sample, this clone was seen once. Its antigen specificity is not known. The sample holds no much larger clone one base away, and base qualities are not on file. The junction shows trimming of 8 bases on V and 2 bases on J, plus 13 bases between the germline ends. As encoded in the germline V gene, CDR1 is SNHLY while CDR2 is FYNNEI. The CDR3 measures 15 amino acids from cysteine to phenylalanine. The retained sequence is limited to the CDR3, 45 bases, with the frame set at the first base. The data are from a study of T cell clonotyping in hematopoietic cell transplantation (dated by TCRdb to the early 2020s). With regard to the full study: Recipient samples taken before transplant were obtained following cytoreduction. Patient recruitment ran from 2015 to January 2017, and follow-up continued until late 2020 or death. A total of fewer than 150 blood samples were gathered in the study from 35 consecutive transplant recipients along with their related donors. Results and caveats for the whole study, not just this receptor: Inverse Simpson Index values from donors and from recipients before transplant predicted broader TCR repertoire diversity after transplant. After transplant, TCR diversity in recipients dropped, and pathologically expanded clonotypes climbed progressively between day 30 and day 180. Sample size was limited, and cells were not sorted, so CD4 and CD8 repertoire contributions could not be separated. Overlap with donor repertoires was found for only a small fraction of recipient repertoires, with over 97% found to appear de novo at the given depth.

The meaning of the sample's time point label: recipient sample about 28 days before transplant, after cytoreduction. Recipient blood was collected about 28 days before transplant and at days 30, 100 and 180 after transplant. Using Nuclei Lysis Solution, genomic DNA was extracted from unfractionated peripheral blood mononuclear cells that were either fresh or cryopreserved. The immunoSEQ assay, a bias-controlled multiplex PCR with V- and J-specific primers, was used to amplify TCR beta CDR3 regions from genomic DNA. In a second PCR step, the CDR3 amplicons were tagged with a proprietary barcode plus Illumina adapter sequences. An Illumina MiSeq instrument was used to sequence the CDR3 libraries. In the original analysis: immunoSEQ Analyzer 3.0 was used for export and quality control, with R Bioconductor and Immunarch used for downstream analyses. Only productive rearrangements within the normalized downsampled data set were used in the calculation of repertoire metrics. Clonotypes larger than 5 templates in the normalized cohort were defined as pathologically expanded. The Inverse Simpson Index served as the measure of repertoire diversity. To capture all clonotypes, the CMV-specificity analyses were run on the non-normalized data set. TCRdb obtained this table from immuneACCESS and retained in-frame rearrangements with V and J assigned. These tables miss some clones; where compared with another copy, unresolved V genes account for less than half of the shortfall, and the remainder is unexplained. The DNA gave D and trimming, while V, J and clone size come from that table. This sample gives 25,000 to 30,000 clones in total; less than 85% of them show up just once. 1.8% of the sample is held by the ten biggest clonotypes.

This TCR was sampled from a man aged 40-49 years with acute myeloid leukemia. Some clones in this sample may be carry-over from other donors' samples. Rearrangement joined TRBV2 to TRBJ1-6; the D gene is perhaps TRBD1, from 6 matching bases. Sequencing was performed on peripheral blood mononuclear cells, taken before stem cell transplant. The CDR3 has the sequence CASEGQKAYNSPLHF. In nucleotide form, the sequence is TGTGCCAGCGAAGGACAGAAAGCCTATAATTCACCCCTCCACTTT.